This TCR beta chain appears in the sequencing data of a study of T cells after yellow fever vaccination. Study as a whole: When fractions had low cell numbers, they were prepared with SMART-Seq v4 Ultra Low Input. The study's findings and limits: A secondary response was less intense yet reached its peak sooner, at day 5 versus 15. At under 97% for CD4 and 70% to 90% for CD8, most primary-vaccination clones showed up again after the booster.

As concerns this clonotype: Its antigen is not identified.

A 5'RACE template-switching step, the method used to make TCR cDNA, added a universal primer site and UMIs. TCRdb independently ran MiXCR on the 5' RACE reads; one entry per CDR3 protein. This table holds roughly 340,000 distinct CDR3 sequences, under 5% found once. The sequence was collected from a man younger than 30 who received the YFV17D yellow fever vaccine. The sample consisted of PBMCs, taken 5 days after the yellow fever booster vaccination.

The CDR3 sequence: CASSLSASENGYTF. The CDR3 region has the DNA TGCGCCAGCAGCTTGTCCGCAAGCGAAAATGGCTACACCTTC. V and J are TRBV5-1 and TRBJ1-2; D is unresolved. The CDR3 has 14 amino acids. Germline-derived CDR1 and CDR2 are SGHRS and YFSETQ. V lost 1 base, J lost 6 bases, and 13 bases lay in between.